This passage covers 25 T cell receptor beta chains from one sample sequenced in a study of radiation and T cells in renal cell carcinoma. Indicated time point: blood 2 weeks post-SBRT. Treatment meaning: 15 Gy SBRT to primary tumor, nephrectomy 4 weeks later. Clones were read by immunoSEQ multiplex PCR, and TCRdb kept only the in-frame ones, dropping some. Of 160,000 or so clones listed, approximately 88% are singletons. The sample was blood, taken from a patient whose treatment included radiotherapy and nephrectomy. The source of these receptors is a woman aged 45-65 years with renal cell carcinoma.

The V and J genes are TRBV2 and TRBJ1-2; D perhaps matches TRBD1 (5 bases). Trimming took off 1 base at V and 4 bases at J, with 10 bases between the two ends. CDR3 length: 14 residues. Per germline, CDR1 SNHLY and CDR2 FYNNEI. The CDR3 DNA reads TGTGCCAGCAGTGAAGAGACCGGGGGCTATGGCTACACCTTC. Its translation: CASSEETGGYGYTF.

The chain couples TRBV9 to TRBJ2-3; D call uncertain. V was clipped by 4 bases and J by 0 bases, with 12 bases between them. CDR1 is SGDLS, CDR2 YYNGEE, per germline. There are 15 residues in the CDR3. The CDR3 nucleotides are TGTGCCAGCAGCCCCAGTCTGGGCAGCACAGATACGCAGTATTTT. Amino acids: CASSPSLGSTDTQYF.

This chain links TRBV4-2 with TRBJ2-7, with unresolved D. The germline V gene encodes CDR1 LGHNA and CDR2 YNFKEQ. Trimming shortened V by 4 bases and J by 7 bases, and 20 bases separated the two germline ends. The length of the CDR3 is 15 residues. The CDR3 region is CASSPRAIDPLEQYF. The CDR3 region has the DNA TGTGCCAGCAGCCCCCGGGCCATCGATCCTCTGGAGCAGTACTTC.

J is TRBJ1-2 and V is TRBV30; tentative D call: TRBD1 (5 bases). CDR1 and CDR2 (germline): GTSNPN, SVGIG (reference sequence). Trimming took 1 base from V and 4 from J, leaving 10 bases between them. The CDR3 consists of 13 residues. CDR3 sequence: CAWSGGRVYGYTF. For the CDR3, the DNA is TGTGCCTGGAGTGGGGGCAGGGTCTATGGCTACACCTTC.

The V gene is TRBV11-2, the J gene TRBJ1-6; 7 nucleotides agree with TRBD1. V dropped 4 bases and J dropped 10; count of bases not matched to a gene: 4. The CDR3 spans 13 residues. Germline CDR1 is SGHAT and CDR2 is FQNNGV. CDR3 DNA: TGTGCCAGCAGCTCCGACAGGGTGTCACCCCTCCACTTT. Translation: CASSSDRVSPLHF. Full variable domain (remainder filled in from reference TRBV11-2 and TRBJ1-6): EAGVAQSPRYKIIEKRQSVAFWCNPISGHATLYWYQQILGQGPKLLIQFQNNGVVDDSQLPKDRFSAERLKGVDSTLKIQPAKLEDSAVYLCASSSDRVSPLHFGNGTRLTVT.

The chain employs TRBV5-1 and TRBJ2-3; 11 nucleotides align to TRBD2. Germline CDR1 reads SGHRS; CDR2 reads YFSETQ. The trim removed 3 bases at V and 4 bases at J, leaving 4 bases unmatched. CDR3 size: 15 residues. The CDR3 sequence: CASSSLSGGADTQYF. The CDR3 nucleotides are TGCGCCAGCAGCTCTCTTAGCGGGGGGGCAGATACGCAGTATTTT.

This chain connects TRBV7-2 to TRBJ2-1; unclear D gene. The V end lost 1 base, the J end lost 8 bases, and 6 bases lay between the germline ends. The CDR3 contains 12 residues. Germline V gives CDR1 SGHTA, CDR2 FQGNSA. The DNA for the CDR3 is TGTGCCAGCAGCTTAGGGGTCCATGAGCAGTTCTTC. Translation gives CASSLGVHEQFF.

CDR3 residues: CASSYGAGANNEQFF. For the CDR3, the DNA is TGTGCCAGCAGTTATGGAGCGGGGGCTAACAATGAGCAGTTCTTC. The rearrangement links TRBV6-5 to TRBJ2-1; TRBD2 aligns across 8 bases. Germline lookup yields CDR1 MNHEY and CDR2 SVGAGI. With 3 bases clipped from V and 5 bases from J, the junction kept 6 bases outside the gene matches. The CDR3 totals 15 residues.

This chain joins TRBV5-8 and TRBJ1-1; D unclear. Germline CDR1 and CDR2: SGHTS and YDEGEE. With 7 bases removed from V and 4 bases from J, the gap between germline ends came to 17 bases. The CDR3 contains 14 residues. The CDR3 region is CASPAKPTFTEAFF. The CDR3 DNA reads TGTGCCAGCCCTGCCAAACCGACTTTCACTGAAGCTTTCTTT.

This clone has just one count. CDR3 nucleotide sequence: TGTGCCAGCAGCATCCGGGACTCAGGCTACAATGAGCAGTTCTTC. It specifies CASSIRDSGYNEQFF. The V and J genes are TRBV13 and TRBJ2-1; D is perhaps TRBD2 (6 bases). The CDR3 extends over 15 amino acids. The germline V gene encodes CDR1 PRHDT and CDR2 FYEKMQ (reference sequence). V was cut by 5 bases and J by 3 bases, with 14 bases left in between.

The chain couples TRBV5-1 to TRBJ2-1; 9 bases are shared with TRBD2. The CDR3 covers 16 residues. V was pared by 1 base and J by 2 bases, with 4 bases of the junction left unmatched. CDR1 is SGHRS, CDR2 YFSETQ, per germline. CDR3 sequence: CASSLRRGGAYNEQFF. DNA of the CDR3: TGCGCCAGCAGCTTGCGGCGGGGGGGGGCCTACAATGAGCAGTTCTTC.

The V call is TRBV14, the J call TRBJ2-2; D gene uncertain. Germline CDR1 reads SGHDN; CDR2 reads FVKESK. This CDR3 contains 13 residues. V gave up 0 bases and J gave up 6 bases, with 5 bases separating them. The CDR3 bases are TGTGCCAGCAGCCAAGAACGAGCCGGGGAGCTGTTTTTT. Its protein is CASSQERAGELFF.

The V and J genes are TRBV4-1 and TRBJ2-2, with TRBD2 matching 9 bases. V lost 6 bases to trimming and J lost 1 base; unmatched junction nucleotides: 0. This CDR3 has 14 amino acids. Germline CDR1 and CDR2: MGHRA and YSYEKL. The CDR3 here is CASRLAGNTGELFF. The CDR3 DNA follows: TGCGCCAGCAGACTAGCGGGGAACACCGGGGAGCTGTTTTTT.

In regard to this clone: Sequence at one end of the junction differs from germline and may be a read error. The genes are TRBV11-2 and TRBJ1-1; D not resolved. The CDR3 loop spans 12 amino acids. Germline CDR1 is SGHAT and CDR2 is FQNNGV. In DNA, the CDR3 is TGTGCCAGCAGCTTACGAACCGCGGGTGCCCGTTTT. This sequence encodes CASSLRTAGARF.

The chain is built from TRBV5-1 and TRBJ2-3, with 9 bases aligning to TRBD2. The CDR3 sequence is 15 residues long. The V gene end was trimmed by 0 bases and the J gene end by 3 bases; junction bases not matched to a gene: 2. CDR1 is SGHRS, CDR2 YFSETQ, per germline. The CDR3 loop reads CASSLVAGDTDTQYF. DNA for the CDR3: TGCGCCAGCAGCTTGGTAGCGGGGGATACAGATACGCAGTATTTT.

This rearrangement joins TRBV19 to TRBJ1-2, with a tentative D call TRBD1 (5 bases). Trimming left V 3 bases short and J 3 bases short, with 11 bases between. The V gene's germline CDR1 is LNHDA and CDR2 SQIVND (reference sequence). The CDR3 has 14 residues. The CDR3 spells CASSMGGADYGYTF. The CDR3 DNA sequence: TGTGCCAGTAGTATGGGCGGGGCTGACTATGGCTACACCTTC.

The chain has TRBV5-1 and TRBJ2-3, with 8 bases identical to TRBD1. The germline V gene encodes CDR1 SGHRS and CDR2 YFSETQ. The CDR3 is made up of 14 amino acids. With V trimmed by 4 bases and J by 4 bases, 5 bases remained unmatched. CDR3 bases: TGCGCCAGCAGCCCCGGACAGGGCGCAGATACGCAGTATTTT. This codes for CASSPGQGADTQYF.

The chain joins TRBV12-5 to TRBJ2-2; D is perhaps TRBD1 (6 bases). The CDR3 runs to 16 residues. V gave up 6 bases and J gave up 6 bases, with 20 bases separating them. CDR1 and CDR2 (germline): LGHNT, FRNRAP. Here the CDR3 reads CASGTYTGKGAGELFF. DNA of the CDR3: TGTGCTAGTGGAACCTATACAGGGAAGGGCGCCGGGGAGCTGTTTTTT.

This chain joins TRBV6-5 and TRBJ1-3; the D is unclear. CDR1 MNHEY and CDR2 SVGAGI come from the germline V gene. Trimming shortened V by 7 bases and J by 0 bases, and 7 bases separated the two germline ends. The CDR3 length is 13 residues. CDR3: CASTRGSGNTIYF. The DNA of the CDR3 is TGTGCCAGCACCCGGGGCTCTGGAAACACCATATATTTT.

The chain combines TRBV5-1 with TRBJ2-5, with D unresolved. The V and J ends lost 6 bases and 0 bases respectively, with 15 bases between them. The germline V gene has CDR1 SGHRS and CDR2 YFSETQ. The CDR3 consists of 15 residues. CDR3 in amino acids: CASKGRTLNQETQYF. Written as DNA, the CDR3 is TGCGCCAGCAAAGGGCGAACCCTCAACCAAGAGACCCAGTACTTC. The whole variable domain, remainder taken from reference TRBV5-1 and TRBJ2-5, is KAGVTQTPRYLIKTRGQQVTLSCSPISGHRSVSWYQQTPGQGLQFLFEYFSETQRNKGNFPGRFSGRQFSNSRSEMNVSTLELGDSALYLCASKGRTLNQETQYFGPGTRLLVL.

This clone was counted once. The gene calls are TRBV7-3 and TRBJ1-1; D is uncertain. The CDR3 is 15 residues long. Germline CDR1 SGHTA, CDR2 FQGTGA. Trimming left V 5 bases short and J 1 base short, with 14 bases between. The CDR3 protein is CASSAGPRGNTEAFF. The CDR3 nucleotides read TGTGCCAGCAGCGCCGGGCCTCGTGGGAACACTGAAGCTTTCTTT.

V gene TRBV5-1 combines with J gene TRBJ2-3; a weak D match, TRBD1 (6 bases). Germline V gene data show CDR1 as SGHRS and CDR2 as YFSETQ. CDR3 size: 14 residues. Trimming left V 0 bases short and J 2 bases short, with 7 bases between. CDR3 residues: CASSLGQVTDTQYF. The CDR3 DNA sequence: TGCGCCAGCAGCTTGGGACAGGTCACAGATACGCAGTATTTT.

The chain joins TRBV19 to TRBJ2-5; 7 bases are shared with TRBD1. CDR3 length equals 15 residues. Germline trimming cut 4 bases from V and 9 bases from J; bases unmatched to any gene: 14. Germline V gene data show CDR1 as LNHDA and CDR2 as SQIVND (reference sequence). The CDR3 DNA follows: TGTGCCAGTAGTAGCACAGGGGTGGGGTCGTGGTCCCAGTACTTC. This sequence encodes CASSSTGVGSWSQYF.

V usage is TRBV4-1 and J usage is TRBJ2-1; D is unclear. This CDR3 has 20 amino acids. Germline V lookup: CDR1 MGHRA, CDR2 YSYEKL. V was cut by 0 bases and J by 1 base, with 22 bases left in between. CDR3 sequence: CASSQDYDEQLVGSYNEQFF. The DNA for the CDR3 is TGCGCCAGCAGCCAAGATTATGATGAGCAGCTGGTCGGGTCCTACAATGAGCAGTTCTTC.

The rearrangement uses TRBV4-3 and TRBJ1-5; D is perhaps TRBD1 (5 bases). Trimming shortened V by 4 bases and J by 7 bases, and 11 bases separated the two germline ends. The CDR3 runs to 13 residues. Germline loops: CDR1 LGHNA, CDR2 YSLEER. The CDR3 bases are TGCGCCAGCAGCCCGTCACGGGGGCAGCCCCAGCATTTT. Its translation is CASSPSRGQPQHF.